Below, 21 T cell receptor beta chains from the same sample are listed, as sequenced in a study of molecular identifiers for immune sequencing clone quantification. TCRdb re-derived calls from the PCR reads in MiXCR, one entry per CDR3 protein. The data show 460,000 or so distinct CDR3 sequences, around 25% seen once. Sequencing used naive CD8+ T cells from blood, with Jurkat cell RNA spiked in. Subset: FACS-sorted CD8+CD4-CCR7+CD45RA+ naive T cells. The receptors derive from a human donor in good health. Some libraries in this study had Jurkat cell RNA spiked in.

This clonotype was picked up a small number of times. CDR3 DNA sequence: TGTGCCAGCAGCCCCCCCGGGACCCTCGAGCAGGCTTTCTTT. Translation gives CASSPPGTLEQAFF. The chain employs TRBV7-9 and TRBJ1-1, with D possibly being TRBD1 (5 bases). Germline CDR1 is SEHNR and CDR2 is FQNEAQ (reference sequence). The ends were cut back, 5 bases at V and 11 bases at J, with 21 bases in the middle. The CDR3 spans 14 residues.

The chain couples TRBV5-6 to TRBJ1-3; D unresolved. The germline gives CDR1 SGHDT, CDR2 YYEEEE. Trimming took off 1 base at V and 2 bases at J, with 7 bases between the two ends. This CDR3 spans 14 amino acids. The CDR3 reads CASSLLLAGNTIYF. DNA of the CDR3: TGTGCCAGCAGCTTGCTTCTCGCTGGAAACACCATATATTTT.

This clonotype showed up just a few times. The V and J genes are TRBV20-1 and TRBJ2-7; possibly TRBD2 for D (6 bases). The germline V and J ends were trimmed by 3 bases and 0 bases, with 9 bases remaining between them. CDR1 and CDR2 from the germline V gene are DFQATT and SNEGSKA (reference sequence). CDR3 length: 13 residues. CDR3 loop: CSASGGSSYEQYF. The CDR3, as DNA: TGCAGTGCTAGCGGGGGAAGCTCCTACGAGCAGTACTTC.

The DNA for the CDR3 is TGTGCCAGCAGCTTCGTATCAGGGGGGCACGAGCAGTACTTC. Encoded protein: CASSFVSGGHEQYF. The J gene is TRBJ2-7, the V gene TRBV5-6; TRBD1 is a possible D gene (7 bases). Germline CDR1 and CDR2: SGHDT and YYEEEE. V lost 2 bases, J lost 5 bases, and 14 bases lay in between. CDR3 length: 14 residues.

V gene TRBV24-1 combines with J gene TRBJ1-1, with D uncertain. Germline V CDR1 and CDR2: KGHDR, SFDVKD. V was clipped by 2 bases and J by 0 bases, with 15 bases between them. The CDR3 extends over 17 amino acids. In DNA form, the CDR3 reads TGTGCCACCAGTGATTCGCCGGGAAGACCCGTGAACACTGAAGCTTTCTTT. Its translation: CATSDSPGRPVNTEAFF.

Of note for this clonotype: A far larger clone differs by one base, so this is likely a read error. The V call is TRBV5-6, the J call TRBJ2-7, with TRBD1 matching over 11 bases. There are 14 residues in the CDR3. CDR1 and CDR2 (germline): SGHDT, YYEEEE. The CDR3 coding sequence is TGTGCCAGCGGCTTGGGACAGGGGGTGTACGAGCAGTACTTC. It is translated as CASGLGQGVYEQYF. Combining the CDR3 with reference TRBV5-6 and TRBJ2-7 gives the whole variable domain DAGVTQSPTHLIKTRGQQVTLRCSPKSGHDTVSWYQQALGQGPQFIFQYYEEEERQRGNFPDRFSGHQFPNYSSELNVNALLLGDSALYLCASGLGQGVYEQYFGPGTRLTVT.

About this clonotype itself: A read error may produce the germline difference seen at one junction end. This chain links TRBV7-9 with TRBJ1-6; D may be TRBD1 (5 bases). Germline CDR1 SEHNR, CDR2 FQNEAQ (reference sequence). CDR3 length equals 16 residues. Here the CDR3 DNA reads TGTGCCAGCAACTTACCTCCGGGGGCCTATAATTCACCCCTCCACTTT. It yields the protein CASNLPPGAYNSPLHF. Drawing the rest from reference TRBV7-9 and TRBJ1-6, the complete variable domain is DTGVSQNPRHKITKRGQNVTFRCDPISEHNRLYWYRQTLGQGPEFLTYFQNEAQLEKSRLLSDRFSAERPKGSFSTLEIQRTEQGDSAMYLCASNLPPGAYNSPLHFGNGTRLTVT.

The chain joins TRBV7-9 to TRBJ2-1; D gene uncertain. Trimming took 5 bases from V and 2 from J, leaving 10 bases between them. CDR3 size: 14 residues. Germline V gene sequence: CDR1 SEHNR, CDR2 FQNEAQ (reference sequence). In DNA, the CDR3 is TGTGCCAGCAGCCCTGCTCGTACCTACAATGAGCAGTTCTTC. Residues: CASSPARTYNEQFF.

There are many counts of this clonotype. The V and J genes are TRBV7-9 and TRBJ2-5, with TRBD1 as a possible D gene (6 bases). The CDR3 sequence is 14 residues long. The V end was cut by 5 bases, the J end by 5 bases, with 15 bases between. The V gene's germline CDR1 is SEHNR and CDR2 FQNEAQ (reference sequence). The CDR3 nucleotides are TGTGCCAGCAGCCCAGACTGGGGGCTGGAGACCCAGTACTTC. Residues: CASSPDWGLETQYF.

V is TRBV4-1 and J is TRBJ2-7, with 9 bases matching TRBD2. With V trimmed by 1 base and J by 2 bases, 3 bases remained unmatched. The CDR3 is 15 residues long. Germline CDR1 reads MGHRA; CDR2 reads YSYEKL. CDR3 protein: CASSQVGGGAYEQYF. CDR3 sequence (DNA): TGCGCCAGCAGCCAAGTTGGCGGGGGGGCCTACGAGCAGTACTTC.

The J gene is TRBJ2-1, the V gene TRBV7-9, with TRBD2 identical over 7 bases. Trimming removed 7 bases from V and 4 bases from J; junction bases left unmatched: 10. Germline V gives CDR1 SEHNR, CDR2 FQNEAQ (reference sequence). The CDR3 loop spans 15 amino acids. The CDR3 loop reads CASNRFTSEYNEQFF. The DNA of the CDR3 is TGTGCCAGCAATAGGTTCACTAGCGAATACAATGAGCAGTTCTTC. Complete variable domain (other parts from reference TRBV7-9 and TRBJ2-1): DTGVSQNPRHKITKRGQNVTFRCDPISEHNRLYWYRQTLGQGPEFLTYFQNEAQLEKSRLLSDRFSAERPKGSFSTLEIQRTEQGDSAMYLCASNRFTSEYNEQFFGPGTRLTVL.

This clonotype was counted between two and nine times. The V call is TRBV12-5, the J call TRBJ1-4; 8 nucleotides align to TRBD1. The germline CDR1 and CDR2 sequences are LGHNT and FRNRAP. CDR3 length equals 16 residues. The V segment lost 1 base and the J segment 8 bases; nucleotides outside the gene matches: 9. CDR3 bases: TGTGCTAGTGGTTTGGCCCGACAGGGGAGTTCCGAAAAACTGTTTTTT. Its translation: CASGLARQGSSEKLFF. Looking up the rest from reference TRBV12-5 and TRBJ1-4 gives the full variable domain: DARVTQTPRHKVTEMGQEVTMRCQPILGHNTVFWYRQTMMQGLELLAYFRNRAPLDDSGMPKDRFSAEMPDATLATLKIQPSEPRDSAVYFCASGLARQGSSEKLFFGSGTQLSVL.

At least ten counts were recorded for this clonotype. The chain joins TRBV4-1 to TRBJ1-1, with 8 positions matching TRBD1. The CDR3 covers 15 residues. Germline V gene data show CDR1 as MGHRA and CDR2 as YSYEKL. V lost 1 base to trimming and J lost 3 bases; unmatched junction nucleotides: 4. The CDR3 region is CASSQVGTGHTEAFF. The CDR3 DNA sequence: TGCGCCAGCAGCCAAGTGGGGACAGGCCACACTGAAGCTTTCTTT.

Remarks on this clonotype: This clone may be a read error of a much larger clone one base away. It is likely a read error, because the conserved phenylalanine at the end of the CDR3 is missing. This rearrangement joins TRBV4-3 to TRBJ2-3; D is unclear. Trimming took off 0 bases at V and 0 bases at J, with 7 bases between the two ends. Germline lookup yields CDR1 LGHNA and CDR2 YSLEER. The CDR3 covers 15 residues. This CDR3 is CASSQDRGSTDTQYS. CDR3 nucleotide sequence: TGCGCCAGCAGCCAAGATCGCGGTAGCACAGATACGCAGTATTCT.

This clonotype has just a few counts. V and J are TRBV11-2 and TRBJ2-3, with D uncertain. Germline lookup yields CDR1 SGHAT and CDR2 FQNNGV. The V and J ends lost 8 bases and 6 bases respectively, with 9 bases between them. The CDR3 loop spans 11 amino acids. The DNA for the CDR3 is TGTGCCAGCTCAGACCCTGATACGCAGTATTTT. It encodes CASSDPDTQYF.

This clonotype turned up a few times. The V call is TRBV20-1, the J call TRBJ2-3, with 9 bases identical to TRBD2. Unmatched junction bases numbered 9, after V lost 0 bases and J lost 2 bases. The CDR3 sequence is 17 residues long. Germline CDR1 is DFQATT and CDR2 is SNEGSKA (reference sequence). CDR3: CSARESPGTSFTDTQYF. The CDR3 bases are TGCAGTGCTAGAGAGAGTCCCGGGACTAGCTTCACAGATACGCAGTATTTT.

This clonotype was seen repeatedly, ten times or more. CDR3 amino acids: CASTRNTEAFF. The CDR3 region has the DNA TGTGCCAGCACGAGGAACACTGAAGCTTTCTTT. The rearrangement uses TRBV12-3 or TRBV12-4 and TRBJ1-1, with unresolved D. This CDR3 spans 11 amino acids. V was shortened by 7 bases and J by 1 base, with 4 bases between the two germline ends.

The chain combines TRBV12-3 or TRBV12-4 with TRBJ2-7, with D maybe TRBD1 (5 bases). Between the trimmed V and J ends, which lost 6 bases and 3 bases, there was a span of 18 bases. The CDR3 is 15 residues long. The CDR3 DNA follows: TGTGCCAGCAGCCCCCCCCGACAGTACGGCTACGAGCAGTACTTC. Its translation is CASSPPRQYGYEQYF.

The chain employs TRBV30 and TRBJ2-4, with TRBD2 matching 11 bases. V trimming: 3 bases; J trimming: 8 bases; junction bases outside the gene matches: 3. The CDR3 covers 13 residues. Germline V lookup: CDR1 GTSNPN, CDR2 SVGIG (reference sequence). Here the CDR3 reads CAWSTSGGYIQYF. In DNA form, the CDR3 reads TGTGCCTGGAGCACTAGCGGGGGTTACATTCAGTACTTC.

The chain recombines TRBV4-3 with TRBJ2-3; D possibly corresponds to TRBD2 (6 bases). Per germline, CDR1 LGHNA and CDR2 YSLEER. Trimming removed 0 bases at V and 2 bases at J, with 18 bases between. The CDR3 is 18 amino acids. Here the CDR3 DNA reads TGCGCCAGCAGCCAAGATGAGGGTTCTCCGGGAGACACAGATACGCAGTATTTT. Translated: CASSQDEGSPGDTDTQYF.

A few counts support this clonotype. This chain uses TRBV6-1 with TRBJ1-6; TRBD1 matches 9 bases. CDR3 length: 15 residues. The germline CDR1 and CDR2 sequences are MNHNS and SASEGT. J gave up 11 bases and V 4 bases, and 9 bases lay outside the gene matches. The CDR3 here is CASSGGTGWIAPLHF. CDR3 nucleotide sequence: TGTGCCAGCAGTGGAGGGACAGGGTGGATAGCACCCCTCCACTTT.